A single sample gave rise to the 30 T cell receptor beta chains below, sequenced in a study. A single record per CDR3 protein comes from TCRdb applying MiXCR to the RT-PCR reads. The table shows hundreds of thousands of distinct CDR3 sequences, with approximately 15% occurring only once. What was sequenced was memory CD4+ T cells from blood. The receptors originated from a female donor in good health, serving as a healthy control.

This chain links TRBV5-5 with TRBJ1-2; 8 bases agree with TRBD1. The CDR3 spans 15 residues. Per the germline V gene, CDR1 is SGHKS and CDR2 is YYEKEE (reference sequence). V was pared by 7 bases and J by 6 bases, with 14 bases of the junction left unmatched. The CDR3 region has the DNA TGTGCCAGCCGGGTGGCAGGGGGCGATGTGAATGGCTACACCTTC. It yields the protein CASRVAGGDVNGYTF. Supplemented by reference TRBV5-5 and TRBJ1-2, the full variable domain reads DAGVTQSPTHLIKTRGQQVTLRCSPISGHKSVSWYQQVLGQGPQFIFQYYEKEERGRGNFPDRFSARQFPNYSSELNVNALLLGDSALYLCASRVAGGDVNGYTFGSGTRLTVV.

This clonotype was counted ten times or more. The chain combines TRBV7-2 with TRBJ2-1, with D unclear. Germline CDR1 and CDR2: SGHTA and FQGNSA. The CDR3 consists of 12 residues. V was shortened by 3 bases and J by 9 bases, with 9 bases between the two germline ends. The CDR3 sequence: CASSFVPLEQFF. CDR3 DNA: TGTGCCAGCAGCTTCGTCCCTCTTGAGCAGTTCTTC.

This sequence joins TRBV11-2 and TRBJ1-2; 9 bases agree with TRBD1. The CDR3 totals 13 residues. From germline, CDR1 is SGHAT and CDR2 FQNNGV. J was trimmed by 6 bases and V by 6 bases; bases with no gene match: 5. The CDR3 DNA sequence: TGTGCCAGCAGAAGACAGGGGGAAGATGGCTACACCTTC. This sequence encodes CASRRQGEDGYTF.

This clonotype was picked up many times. This CDR3 is CASSQVRSGYTF. CDR3 nucleotide sequence: TGTGCCAGCAGCCAAGTCCGGAGCGGCTACACCTTC. This chain connects TRBV3-1 to TRBJ1-2, with unresolved D. Germline V gene lookup returns CDR1 LGHDT and CDR2 YNNKEL (reference sequence). V lost 1 base to trimming and J lost 8 bases, with 8 bases between them. The CDR3 runs to 12 residues.

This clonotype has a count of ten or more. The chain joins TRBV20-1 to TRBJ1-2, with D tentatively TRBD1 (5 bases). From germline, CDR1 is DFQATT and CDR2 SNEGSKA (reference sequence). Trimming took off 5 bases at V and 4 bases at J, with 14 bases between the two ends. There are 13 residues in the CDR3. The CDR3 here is CSAPDAGAYGYTF. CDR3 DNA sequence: TGCAGTGCTCCGGACGCTGGGGCCTATGGCTACACCTTC.

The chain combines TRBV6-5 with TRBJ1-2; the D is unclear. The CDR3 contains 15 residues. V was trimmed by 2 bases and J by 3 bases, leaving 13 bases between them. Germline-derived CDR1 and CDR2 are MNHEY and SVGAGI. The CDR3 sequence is CASSYGEGLDYGYTF. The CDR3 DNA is TGTGCCAGCAGTTACGGCGAGGGTTTGGACTATGGCTACACCTTC.

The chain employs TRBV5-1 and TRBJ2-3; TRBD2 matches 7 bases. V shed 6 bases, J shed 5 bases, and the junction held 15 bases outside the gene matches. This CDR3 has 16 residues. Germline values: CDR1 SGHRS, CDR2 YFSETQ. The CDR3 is CASNGGGLAGVDTQYF. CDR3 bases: TGCGCCAGCAACGGAGGCGGGCTGGCGGGAGTAGATACGCAGTATTTT.

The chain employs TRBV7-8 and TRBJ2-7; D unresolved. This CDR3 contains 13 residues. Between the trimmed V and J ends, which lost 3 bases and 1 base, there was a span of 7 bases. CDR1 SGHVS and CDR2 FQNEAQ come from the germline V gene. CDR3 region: CASSFAPSYEQYF. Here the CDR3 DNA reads TGTGCCAGCAGCTTCGCACCATCCTACGAGCAGTACTTC.

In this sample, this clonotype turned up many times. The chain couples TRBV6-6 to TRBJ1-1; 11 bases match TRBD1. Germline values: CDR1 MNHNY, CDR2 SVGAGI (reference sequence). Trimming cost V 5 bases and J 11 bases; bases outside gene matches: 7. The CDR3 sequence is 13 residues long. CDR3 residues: CASSGWTGGRAFF. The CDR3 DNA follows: TGTGCCAGCAGTGGATGGACAGGGGGCAGGGCTTTCTTT.

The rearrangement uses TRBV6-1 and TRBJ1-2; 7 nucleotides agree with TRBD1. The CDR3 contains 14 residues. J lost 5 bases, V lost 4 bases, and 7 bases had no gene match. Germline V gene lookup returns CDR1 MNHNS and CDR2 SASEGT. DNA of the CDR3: TGTGCCAGCAGTGGCCGGACAGGTGATTATGGCTACACCTTC. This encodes CASSGRTGDYGYTF.

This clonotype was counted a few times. CDR3 DNA sequence: TGTGCCAGCACCCCGCGGACGGGTGTCTACGAGCAGTACTTC. It yields the protein CASTPRTGVYEQYF. The chain employs TRBV6-1 and TRBJ2-7; D ambiguous. The germline V and J ends were trimmed by 7 bases and 3 bases, with 16 bases remaining between them. There are 14 residues in the CDR3. CDR1 and CDR2 from the germline V gene are MNHNS and SASEGT.

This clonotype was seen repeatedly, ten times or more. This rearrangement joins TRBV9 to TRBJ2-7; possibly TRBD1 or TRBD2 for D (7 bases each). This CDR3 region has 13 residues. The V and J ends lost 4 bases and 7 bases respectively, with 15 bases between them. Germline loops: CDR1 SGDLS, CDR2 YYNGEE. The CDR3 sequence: CASSLQGRGEQYF. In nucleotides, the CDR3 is TGTGCCAGCAGCTTACAGGGGAGGGGAGAGCAGTACTTC.

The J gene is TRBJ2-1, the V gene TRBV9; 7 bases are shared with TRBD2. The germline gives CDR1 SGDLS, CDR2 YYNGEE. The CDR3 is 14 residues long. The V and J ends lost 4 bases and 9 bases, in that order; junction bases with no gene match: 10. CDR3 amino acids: CASSPRTSLGEQFF. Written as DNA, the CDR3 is TGTGCCAGCAGCCCGAGGACTAGTTTGGGTGAGCAGTTCTTC.

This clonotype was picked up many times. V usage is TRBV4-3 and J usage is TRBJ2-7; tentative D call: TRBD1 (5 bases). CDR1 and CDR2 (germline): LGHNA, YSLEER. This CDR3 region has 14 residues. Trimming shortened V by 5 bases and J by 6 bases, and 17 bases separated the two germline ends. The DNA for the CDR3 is TGCGCCAGCAGCGCTTTGAAGGGCCAGGGCGAGCAGTACTTC. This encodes CASSALKGQGEQYF.

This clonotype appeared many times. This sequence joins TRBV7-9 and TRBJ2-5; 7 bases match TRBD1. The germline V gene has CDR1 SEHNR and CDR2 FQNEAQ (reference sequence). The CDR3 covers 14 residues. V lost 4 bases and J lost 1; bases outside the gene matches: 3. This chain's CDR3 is CASSSRDSQETQYF. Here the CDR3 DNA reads TGTGCCAGCAGCTCTCGGGACAGCCAAGAGACCCAGTACTTC.

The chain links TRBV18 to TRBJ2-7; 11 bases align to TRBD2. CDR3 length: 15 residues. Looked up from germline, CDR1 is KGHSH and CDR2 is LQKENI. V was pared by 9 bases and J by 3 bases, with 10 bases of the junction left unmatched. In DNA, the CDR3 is TGTGCCAGTCAAGAGACCGGGACTAGCGGCTACGAGCAGTACTTC. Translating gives CASQETGTSGYEQYF.

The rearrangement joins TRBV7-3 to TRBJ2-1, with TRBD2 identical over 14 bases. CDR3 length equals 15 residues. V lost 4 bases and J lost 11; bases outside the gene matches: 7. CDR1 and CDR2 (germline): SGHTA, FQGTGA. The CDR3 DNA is TGTGCCAGCAGCTCCGGACTAGCGGGAGGACTAAAGCAGTTCTTC. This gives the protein CASSSGLAGGLKQFF.

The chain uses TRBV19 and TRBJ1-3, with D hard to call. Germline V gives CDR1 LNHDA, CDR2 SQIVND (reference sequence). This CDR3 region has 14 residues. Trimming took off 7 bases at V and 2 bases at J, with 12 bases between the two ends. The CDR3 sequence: CASIPVPAGNTIYF. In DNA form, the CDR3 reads TGTGCCAGTATCCCCGTTCCCGCTGGAAACACCATATATTTT.

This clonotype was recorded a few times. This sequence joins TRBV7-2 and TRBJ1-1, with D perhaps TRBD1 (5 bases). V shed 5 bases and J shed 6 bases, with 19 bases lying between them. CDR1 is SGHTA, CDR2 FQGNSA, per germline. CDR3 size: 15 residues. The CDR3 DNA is TGTGCCAGCAGCGAATTCCTGGTAGGGGTCGCTGAAGCTTTCTTT. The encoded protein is CASSEFLVGVAEAFF.

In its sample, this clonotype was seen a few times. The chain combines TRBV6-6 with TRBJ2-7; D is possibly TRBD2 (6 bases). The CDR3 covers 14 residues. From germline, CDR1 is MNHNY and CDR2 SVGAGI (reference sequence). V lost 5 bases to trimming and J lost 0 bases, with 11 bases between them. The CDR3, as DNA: TGTGCCAGCAGTCGTCTGGGGGGCTCCTACGAGCAGTACTTC. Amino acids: CASSRLGGSYEQYF.

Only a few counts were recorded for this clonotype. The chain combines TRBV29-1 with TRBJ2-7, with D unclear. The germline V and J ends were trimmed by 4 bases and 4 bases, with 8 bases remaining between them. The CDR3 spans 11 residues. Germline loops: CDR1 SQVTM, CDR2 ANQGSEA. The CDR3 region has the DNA TGCAGCGTTGGGTTCGTGTACGAGCAGTACTTC. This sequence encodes CSVGFVYEQYF.

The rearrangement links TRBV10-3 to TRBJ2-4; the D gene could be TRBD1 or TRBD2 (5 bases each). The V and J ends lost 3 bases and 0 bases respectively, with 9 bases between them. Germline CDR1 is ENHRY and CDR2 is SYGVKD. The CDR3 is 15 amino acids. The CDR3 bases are TGTGCCATCAGTGAAGGGACGACAGCCAAAAACATTCAGTACTTC. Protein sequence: CAISEGTTAKNIQYF.

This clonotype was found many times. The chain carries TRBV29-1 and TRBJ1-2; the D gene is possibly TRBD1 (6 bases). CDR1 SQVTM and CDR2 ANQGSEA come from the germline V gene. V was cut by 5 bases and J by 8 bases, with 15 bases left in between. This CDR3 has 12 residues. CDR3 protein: CSVTQGSLGYTF. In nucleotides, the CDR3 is TGCAGCGTTACTCAGGGGTCCCTAGGCTACACCTTC.

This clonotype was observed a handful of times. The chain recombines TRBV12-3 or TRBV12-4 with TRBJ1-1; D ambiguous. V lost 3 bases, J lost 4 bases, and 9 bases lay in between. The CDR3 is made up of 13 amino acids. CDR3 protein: CASSFWVGTEAFF. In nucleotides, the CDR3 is TGTGCCAGCAGTTTTTGGGTCGGCACTGAAGCTTTCTTT.

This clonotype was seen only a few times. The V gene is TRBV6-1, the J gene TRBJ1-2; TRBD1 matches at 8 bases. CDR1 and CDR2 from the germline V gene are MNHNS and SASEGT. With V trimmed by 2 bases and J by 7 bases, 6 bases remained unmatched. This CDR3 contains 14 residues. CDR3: CASSESPGGTGYTF. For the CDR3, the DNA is TGTGCCAGCAGTGAATCCCCAGGGGGCACTGGCTACACCTTC.

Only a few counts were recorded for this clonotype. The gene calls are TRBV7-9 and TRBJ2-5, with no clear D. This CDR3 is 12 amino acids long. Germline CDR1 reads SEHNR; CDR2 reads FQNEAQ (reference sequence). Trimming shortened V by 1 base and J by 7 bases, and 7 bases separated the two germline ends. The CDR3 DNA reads TGTGCCAGCAGCTTAGGGGCCCGGACCCAGTACTTC. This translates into CASSLGARTQYF.

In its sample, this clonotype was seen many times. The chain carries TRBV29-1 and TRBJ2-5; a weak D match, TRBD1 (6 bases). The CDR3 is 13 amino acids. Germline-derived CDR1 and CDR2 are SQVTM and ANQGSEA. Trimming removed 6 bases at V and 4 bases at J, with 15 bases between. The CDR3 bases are TGCAGCGTCCGCACGGGCAGGGGAGAGACCCAGTACTTC. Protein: CSVRTGRGETQYF.

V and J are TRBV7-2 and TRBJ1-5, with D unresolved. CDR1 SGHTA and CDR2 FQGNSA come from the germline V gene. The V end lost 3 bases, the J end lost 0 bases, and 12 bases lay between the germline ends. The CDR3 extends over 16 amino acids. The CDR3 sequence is CASSLSWWDSNQPQHF. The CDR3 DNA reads TGTGCCAGCAGCTTGTCCTGGTGGGATAGCAATCAGCCCCAGCATTTT. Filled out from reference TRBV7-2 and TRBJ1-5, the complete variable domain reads GAGVSQSPSNKVTEKGKDVELRCDPISGHTALYWYRQSLGQGLEFLIYFQGNSAPDKSGLPSDRFSAERTGGSVSTLTIQRTQQEDSAVYLCASSLSWWDSNQPQHFGDGTRLSIL.

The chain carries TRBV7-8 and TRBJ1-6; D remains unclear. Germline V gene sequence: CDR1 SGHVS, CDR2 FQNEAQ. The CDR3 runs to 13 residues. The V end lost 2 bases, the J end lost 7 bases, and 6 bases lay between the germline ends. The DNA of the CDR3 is TGTGCCAGCAGCTTATACCACAATTCACCCCTCCACTTT. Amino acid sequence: CASSLYHNSPLHF.

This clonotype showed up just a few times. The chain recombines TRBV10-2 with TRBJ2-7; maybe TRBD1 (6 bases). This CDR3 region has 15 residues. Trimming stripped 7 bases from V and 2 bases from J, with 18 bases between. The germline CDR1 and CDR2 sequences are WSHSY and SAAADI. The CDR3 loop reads CASTPMWDNTYEQYF. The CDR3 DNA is TGCGCCAGCACCCCGATGTGGGACAACACCTACGAGCAGTACTTC.